This is a list of T cell receptor beta chains from one sample in a study of T cell responses to AZD1222 COVID-19 vaccine. The table came from immunoSEQ multiplex PCR; TCRdb's copy has only in-frame clones and leaves some out. Of some 84,000 clones detected, roughly 85% appear once; the ten largest clones hold over 7.5%. The specimen was peripheral blood, collected on day 0 of AZD1222 vaccination. The receptor source for this set is an adult in good health. Both conserved end residues are part of each CDR3. The D gene is left open where the match is weak. Clone size appears in some rows only: once, few, many, or a class for an expanded clone.

>TRBV19|TRBD1|TRBJ1-2|-
CATKGQGNFDGYTF
TGTGCCACTAAGGGACAGGGAAATTTTGATGGCTACACCTTC
>TRBV27|-|TRBJ1-6|-
CASSPAGGAYNSPLHF
TGTGCCAGCAGCCCCGCTGGGGGCGCCTATAATTCACCCCTCCACTTT
>TRBV6-2/TRBV6-3|-|TRBJ1-1|few
CASSFSTGTEAFF
TGTGCCAGCAGTTTTTCCACGGGGACTGAAGCTTTCTTT
>TRBV7-9|-|TRBJ2-3|-
CASSFQVPGDTDTQYF
TGTGCCAGCAGCTTTCAAGTCCCAGGGGACACAGATACGCAGTATTTT
>TRBV5-6|-|TRBJ2-3|-
CASTRRTDTQYF
TGTGCCAGCACCCGAAGGACAGATACGCAGTATTTT
>TRBV6-5|-|TRBJ1-5|-
CASSYDSPDQPQHF
TGTGCCAGCAGTTACGACTCCCCTGATCAGCCCCAGCATTTT
>TRBV5-1|-|TRBJ1-4|-
CASSLDAYRAGKLFF
TGCGCCAGCAGCTTGGACGCATACAGGGCTGGAAAACTGTTTTTT
>TRBV12-2|-|TRBJ2-3|-
CARSRGPREDTQYF
TGTGCGCGATCGCGGGGCCCCCGTGAAGATACGCAGTATTTT
>TRBV4-3|TRBD2|TRBJ2-1|-
CASSRSGRGLNEQFF
TGCGCCAGCAGCCGTAGCGGGAGAGGTTTGAATGAGCAGTTCTTC
>TRBV6-2/TRBV6-3|-|TRBJ1-2|-
CASSSGPSYGYTF
TGTGCCAGCAGTTCCGGGCCCTCCTATGGCTACACCTTC
>TRBV15|TRBD1|TRBJ1-5|medium-sized
CATRGTGGDQPQHF
TGTGCCACAAGAGGGACAGGGGGTGATCAGCCCCAGCATTTT
>TRBV6-1|-|TRBJ2-2|-
CASSEPSRPGTGELFF
TGTGCCAGCAGTGAACCTTCGAGGCCGGGCACCGGGGAGCTGTTTTTT
>TRBV20-1|-|TRBJ1-2|-
CSASPEGGLHVWGSTF
TGCAGTGCTAGTCCTGAAGGGGGTCTCCATGTATGGGGGTCCACCTTC
>TRBV6-5|TRBD2|TRBJ2-1|-
CASRSGRHNEQFF
TGTGCCAGCAGGAGCGGGAGGCACAATGAGCAGTTCTTC
>TRBV9|-|TRBJ1-5|-
CASSEIGGEPQHF
TGTGCCAGCAGCGAGATCGGGGGTGAGCCCCAGCATTTT
>TRBV6-1|-|TRBJ2-5|-
CASNPMTTQETQYF
TGTGCCAGCAACCCGATGACTACCCAAGAGACCCAGTACTTC
>TRBV12-3/TRBV12-4|-|TRBJ2-4|once
CASRVAGNPIQYF
TGTGCCAGCAGAGTGGCCGGGAATCCCATTCAGTACTTC
>TRBV24-1|TRBD2|TRBJ2-1|-
CATSDSSGNLRFF
TGTGCCACCAGTGACTCTAGCGGGAACCTTCGGTTCTTC
>TRBV7-3|-|TRBJ2-3|few
CASSLAWSGGTDTQYF
TGTGCCAGCAGCTTAGCGTGGTCGGGGGGCACAGATACGCAGTATTTT
>TRBV7-2|-|TRBJ1-6|-
CASSLEQNSPLHF
TGTGCCAGCAGCTTAGAGCAAAATTCACCCCTCCACTTT